The 6 T cell receptor beta chains below all came from one sample that was sequenced in a study of T cell clonality in common variable immunodeficiency. Only in-frame clones appear in the TCRdb table, and some are missing; sequencing was by immunoSEQ multiplex PCR. Observed in the sample are about 43,000 clones, none of them singletons. Sample: peripheral blood mononuclear cells. The source is a person aged 18-70 years in good health.

This clone was picked up many times. The read ends 3 residues shy of where the CDR3 ends; the end is completed using the germline J gene. This chain connects TRBV20-1 to TRBJ2-1; D uncertain. V dropped 4 bases and J dropped 3 bases, with 7 bases sitting between them. CDR3 size: 12 residues. Germline assignment: CDR1 DFQATT and CDR2 SNEGSKA (reference sequence). The CDR3 sequence is CSATGSYNEQFF. CDR3 DNA, as far as it was read: TGCAGTGCTACCGGTAGCTACAATGAG.

This clone was seen repeatedly, ten times or more. The read comes to an end 3 residues before the CDR3 does, leaving the germline J gene to fill in the end. The rearrangement links TRBV9 to TRBJ2-3; 14 nucleotides match TRBD2. V lost 4 bases to trimming and J lost 4 bases; unmatched junction nucleotides: 5. CDR3 length: 16 residues. The V gene's germline CDR1 is SGDLS and CDR2 YYNGEE. CDR3 protein: CASSKPGLAGADTQYF. The CDR3 DNA, read in part, is TGTGCCAGCAGCAAACCGGGACTAGCGGGAGCAGATACG. The full variable domain, in which reference TRBV9 and TRBJ2-3 provide the parts outside the CDR3, is DSGVTQTPKHLITATGQRVTLRCSPRSGDLSVYWYQQSLDQGLQFLIQYYNGEERAKGNILERFSAQQFPDLHSELNLSSLELGDSALYFCASSKPGLAGADTQYFGPGTRLTVL.

Ten or more counts support this clone. The read falls 3 residues short of the CDR3 end, and the missing part is taken from the germline J gene. The chain recombines TRBV19 with TRBJ1-5, with 8 bases aligning to TRBD1. This CDR3 contains 15 residues. V gave up 10 bases and J gave up 0 bases; unmatched junction bases: 8. Germline CDR1 LNHDA, CDR2 SQIVND (reference sequence). The CDR3 DNA, read in part, is TGTGCCACAACCGGGACAGGCTATAGCAATCAGCCC. Translated: CATTGTGYSNQP. The entire CDR3 protein reads CATTGTGYSNQPQHF.

This clone was counted many times. Coverage ceases 3 residues before the CDR3 finishes, and the germline J gene fills in the end. The chain recombines TRBV7-9 with TRBJ2-7; 9 bases line up with TRBD2. The CDR3 contains 15 residues. With V trimmed by 2 bases and J by 2 bases, 4 bases remained unmatched. CDR1 is SEHNR and CDR2 is FQNEAQ in the germline V gene (reference sequence). The CDR3 region is CASSLFPSGTYEQYF. The sequenced part of the CDR3 DNA is TGTGCCAGCAGCTTATTCCCTAGCGGGACCTACGAG. The full variable domain, its missing parts supplied by reference TRBV7-9 and TRBJ2-7, is DTGVSQNPRHKITKRGQNVTFRCDPISEHNRLYWYRQTLGQGPEFLTYFQNEAQLEKSRLLSDRFSAERPKGSFSTLEIQRTEQGDSAMYLCASSLFPSGTYEQYFGPGTRLTVT.

This clone was seen more than once but under ten times. The DNA ends 3 residues before the CDR3 does, and the rest of the CDR3 is filled in from the germline J gene. The chain combines TRBV2 with TRBJ1-1; 9 bases agree with TRBD1. Germline assignment: CDR1 SNHLY and CDR2 FYNNEI. This CDR3 region has 14 residues. Trimming took 8 bases from V and 1 from J; bases not matched to a gene: 5. This chain's CDR3 is CASPRDRANTEAFF. CDR3 DNA (partial): TGTGCCAGCCCCCGGGACAGGGCGAACACTGAA.

For this clone: The read stops 3 residues short of the end of the CDR3; the missing end is completed from the germline J gene. The chain combines TRBV5-6 with TRBJ1-1; D gene unclear. Trimming removed 0 bases at V and 6 bases at J, with 9 bases between. The CDR3 sequence is 13 residues long. CDR1 and CDR2 from the germline V gene are SGHDT and YYEEEE. Here the CDR3 reads CASSLEAPPEAFF. The sequenced CDR3 bases are TGTGCCAGCAGCTTGGAGGCCCCCCCTGAA.